These T cell receptor beta chains were read from a single sample in a study of blood T cell repertoires in COVID-19. The protocol was immunoSEQ multiplex PCR, while the TCRdb copy is restricted to in-frame clones and leaves out a portion. The sample holds tens of thousands of clones, about 86% seen once. Material: peripheral blood. These receptor sequences come from a man aged 45-65 years with acute or convalescent COVID-19. CDR3s include the opening cysteine and the closing phenylalanine or tryptophan. The D gene is left open where the match is weak. Rows may omit the clone size; those that give it use once, few, many or a size class.

CDR3aa: CASTGSSGNTIYF
CDR3nt: TGTGCCAGTACAGGCTCCTCTGGAAACACCATATATTTT
j_gene: TRBJ1-3
d_gene: NA
abundance: NA
len: 13
v_gene: TRBV28

CDR3aa: CASSESGTQGANSQPQHF
CDR3nt: TGTGCCAGCAGTGAATCGGGTACCCAGGGGGCGAATTCCCAGCCCCAGCATTTT
j_gene: TRBJ1-5
d_gene: TRBD1
abundance: few
len: 18
v_gene: TRBV25-1

CDR3aa: CASSEGTATDTQYF
CDR3nt: TGTGCCAGCAGTGAAGGGACTGCAACAGATACGCAGTATTTT
j_gene: TRBJ2-3
d_gene: NA
abundance: NA
len: 14
v_gene: TRBV2

CDR3aa: CASSPGTGSQPQHF
CDR3nt: TGTGCCAGCAGCCCCGGGACAGGGAGTCAGCCCCAGCATTTT
j_gene: TRBJ1-5
d_gene: TRBD1
abundance: NA
len: 14
v_gene: TRBV7-9

CDR3aa: CASSVTQGPDSPLHF
CDR3nt: TGTGCCAGCAGCGTTACACAGGGCCCCGATTCACCCCTCCACTTT
j_gene: TRBJ1-6
d_gene: NA
abundance: once
len: 15
v_gene: TRBV7-3

CDR3aa: CASMGLAGPYNEQFF
CDR3nt: TGTGCCAGCATGGGACTAGCGGGGCCCTACAATGAGCAGTTCTTC
j_gene: TRBJ2-1
d_gene: TRBD2
abundance: NA
len: 15
v_gene: TRBV19

CDR3aa: CASSEDRGRVGGYTF
CDR3nt: TGTGCCAGCAGTGAAGACAGGGGGCGCGTGGGTGGCTACACCTTC
j_gene: TRBJ1-2
d_gene: TRBD1
abundance: once
len: 15
v_gene: TRBV6-1

CDR3aa: CASSAGLLTDTQYF
CDR3nt: TGTGCCAGCAGCGCGGGACTTCTCACAGATACGCAGTATTTT
j_gene: TRBJ2-3
d_gene: NA
abundance: NA
len: 14
v_gene: TRBV5-6

CDR3aa: CASSLIPNQPQHF
CDR3nt: TGCGCCAGCAGCTTGATCCCAAATCAGCCCCAGCATTTT
j_gene: TRBJ1-5
d_gene: NA
abundance: NA
len: 13
v_gene: TRBV5-1

CDR3aa: CASSYGTAKYEQYF
CDR3nt: TGTGCCAGCAGCTACGGGACAGCAAAATACGAGCAGTACTTC
j_gene: TRBJ2-7
d_gene: TRBD1
abundance: NA
len: 14
v_gene: TRBV5-5

CDR3aa: CASSLSGTGGLSGRAQSSTDTQYF
CDR3nt: TGCGCCAGCAGTTTGTCCGGGACAGGGGGCCTTAGCGGGCGCGCCCAGTCTAGCACAGATACGCAGTATTTT
j_gene: TRBJ2-3
d_gene: TRBD1
abundance: NA
len: 24
v_gene: TRBV5-1

CDR3aa: CASSLTGDGTDTQYF
CDR3nt: TGTGCCAGCAGCTTAACAGGGGACGGCACAGATACGCAGTATTTT
j_gene: TRBJ2-3
d_gene: TRBD1
abundance: NA
len: 15
v_gene: TRBV11-3

CDR3aa: CASSQFQGQGYEQYF
CDR3nt: TGCGCCAGCAGCCAATTTCAGGGACAGGGCTACGAGCAGTACTTC
j_gene: TRBJ2-7
d_gene: TRBD1
abundance: NA
len: 15
v_gene: TRBV4-1

CDR3aa: CASSPSRGQGEFF
CDR3nt: TGTGCCAGTAGTCCGAGTCGAGGACAGGGGGAGTTCTTC
j_gene: TRBJ2-1
d_gene: TRBD1
abundance: NA
len: 13
v_gene: TRBV19

CDR3aa: CAIGGGQGQSPLHF
CDR3nt: TGTGCCATCGGGGGTGGACAGGGGCAATCGCCCCTCCACTTT
j_gene: TRBJ1-6
d_gene: TRBD1
abundance: NA
len: 14
v_gene: TRBV10-3

CDR3aa: CASSYEDQPQHF
CDR3nt: TGTGCCAGCAGTTACGAGGATCAGCCCCAGCATTTT
j_gene: TRBJ1-5
d_gene: NA
abundance: NA
len: 12
v_gene: TRBV5-8

CDR3aa: CASRQSPGQGSDTQYF
CDR3nt: TGTGCCAGCAGACAATCACCGGGACAGGGATCAGATACGCAGTATTTT
j_gene: TRBJ2-3
d_gene: TRBD1
abundance: NA
len: 16
v_gene: TRBV27

CDR3aa: CASSVHAQGADSNYGYTF
CDR3nt: TGTGCCAGCAGCGTACATGCCCAGGGGGCTGATTCTAACTATGGCTACACCTTC
j_gene: TRBJ1-2
d_gene: TRBD1
abundance: few
len: 18
v_gene: TRBV9

CDR3aa: CASSTGTAWTYNEQFF
CDR3nt: TGTGCCAGCAGCACCGGGACAGCTTGGACCTACAATGAGCAGTTCTTC
j_gene: TRBJ2-1
d_gene: NA
abundance: medium-sized
len: 16
v_gene: TRBV21-1

CDR3aa: CATSHTGFSSYNEQFF
CDR3nt: TGTGCCACCAGTCATACAGGTTTTAGCTCCTACAATGAGCAGTTCTTC
j_gene: TRBJ2-1
d_gene: NA
abundance: NA
len: 16
v_gene: TRBV24-1

CDR3aa: CASSLGSRGEDTQYF
CDR3nt: TGTGCCAGCAGCTTAGGTTCGCGGGGTGAAGATACGCAGTATTTT
j_gene: TRBJ2-3
d_gene: NA
abundance: NA
len: 15
v_gene: TRBV13

CDR3aa: CAISESISVHEQYF
CDR3nt: TGTGCCATCAGTGAGTCGATTAGTGTCCACGAGCAGTACTTC
j_gene: TRBJ2-7
d_gene: NA
abundance: once
len: 14
v_gene: TRBV10-3

CDR3aa: CASSVGSGRAHEQYF
CDR3nt: TGTGCCAGCAGCGTAGGAAGCGGGAGGGCCCACGAGCAGTACTTC
j_gene: TRBJ2-7
d_gene: TRBD2
abundance: NA
len: 15
v_gene: TRBV9

CDR3aa: CASSFYLGTETQYF
CDR3nt: TGTGCCAGCAGTTTCTATTTGGGCACAGAGACCCAGTACTTC
j_gene: TRBJ2-5
d_gene: NA
abundance: once
len: 14
v_gene: TRBV6-5